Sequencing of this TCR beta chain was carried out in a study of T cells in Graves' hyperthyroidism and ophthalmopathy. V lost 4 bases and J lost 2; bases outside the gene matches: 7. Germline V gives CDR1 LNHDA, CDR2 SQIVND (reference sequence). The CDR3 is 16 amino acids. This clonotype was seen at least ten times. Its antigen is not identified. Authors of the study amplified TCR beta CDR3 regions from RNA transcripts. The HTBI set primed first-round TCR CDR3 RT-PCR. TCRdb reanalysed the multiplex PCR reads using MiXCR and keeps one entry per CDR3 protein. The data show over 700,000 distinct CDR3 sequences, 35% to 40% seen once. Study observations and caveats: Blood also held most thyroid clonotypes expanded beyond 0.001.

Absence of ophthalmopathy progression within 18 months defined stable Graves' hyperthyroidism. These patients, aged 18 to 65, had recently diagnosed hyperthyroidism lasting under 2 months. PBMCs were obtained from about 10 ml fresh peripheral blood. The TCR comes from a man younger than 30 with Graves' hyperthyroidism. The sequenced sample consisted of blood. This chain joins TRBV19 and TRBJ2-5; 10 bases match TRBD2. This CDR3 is CASSRRTSGEQETQYF. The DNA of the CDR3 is TGTGCCAGTAGTAGGCGGACTAGCGGAGAGCAAGAGACCCAGTACTTC. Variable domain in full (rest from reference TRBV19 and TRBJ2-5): DGGITQSPKYLFRKEGQNVTLSCEQNLNHDAMYWYRQDPGQGLRLIYYSQIVNDFQKGDIAEGYSVSREKKESFPLTVTSAQKNPTAFYLCASSRRTSGEQETQYFGPGTRLLVL.